The present T cell receptor (beta chain) was sequenced within a study of shared clonotypes between healthy human individuals. Regarding this clone: Its specificity is not known.

Deletions cut 0 bases from V and 4 bases from J, with 24 bases between. This CDR3 is 19 amino acids long. Germline V gene lookup returns CDR1 MRHNA and CDR2 SNTAGT. Study-level points and caveats: All-four-donor shared clonotypes had higher generation probabilities than non-shared clonotypes did.

Naive CD8 cells, CD45RO-negative and positively selected for CCR7, excluded terminally differentiated effector memory CD45RA+ cells. Data came from immunoSEQ multiplex PCR; TCRdb stores just in-frame clones and leaves some out. The sample records hundreds of thousands of clones, 96% being singletons. This TCR derives from a man aged 25 to 40 in good health. The chain has TRBV6-4 and TRBJ1-2, with D tentatively TRBD1 (5 bases). Material: naive CD8+ T cells sorted from blood. CDR3 in DNA: TGTGCCAGCAGTGACTCGATCGCGGGACTTACCGCAATTTTCTATGGCTACACCTTC. Translation: CASSDSIAGLTAIFYGYTF.